Listed here are 21 T cell receptor beta chains from one sample, sequenced in a study of CXCR3-negative and CXCR3-positive naive CD8 T cells. Study conclusions and caveats: Greater hydrophobicity was found in TRB CDR3s of CXCR3-positive naive cells than of CXCR3-negative naive cells.

These TCRs' antigens remain unknown. UMI-labeled 5' RACE yielded the TRB cDNA libraries. TCRdb reprocessed the 5' RACE reads, with one entry per CDR3 protein and no DNA. The specimen's table records some 120,000 distinct CDR3 sequences. The sample taken for sequencing was naive CXCR3+ CD8+ T cells from blood. Subset of the sample: CD45RO-CCR7+CD27+CD95- naive CD8+ T cells expressing CXCR3 (TNR3+). The origin of the receptors is a human donor in good health. Some clones in this sample may be carry-over from other donors' samples.

V usage is TRBV5-1 and J usage is TRBJ2-3. Germline CDR1 reads SGHRS; CDR2 reads YFSETQ. CDR3 length: 15 residues. The CDR3 is CASSLGRSSTDTQYF.

This rearrangement joins TRBV6-5 to TRBJ1-1. Germline CDR1 is MNHEY and CDR2 is SVGAGI. The CDR3 consists of 13 residues. The CDR3 spells CASSYGTGSRAFF.

This sequence joins TRBV7-3 and TRBJ2-7; TCRdb proposes TRBD1, but this gene call is untestable without DNA. This CDR3 has 15 residues. CDR1 and CDR2 from the germline V gene are SGHTA and FQGTGA. CDR3 sequence: CASSSTGTGDDEQYF.

The chain uses TRBV29-1 and TRBJ2-7; TCRdb selects TRBD1, and the lack of DNA leaves this call unchecked. Germline values: CDR1 SQVTM, CDR2 ANQGSEA. The CDR3 sequence is 12 residues long. The CDR3 region is CSAGTGGYEQYF.

This chain joins TRBV29-1 and TRBJ2-3. The CDR3 length is 12 residues. In germline, CDR1 is SQVTM, CDR2 ANQGSEA. CDR3 sequence reads: CSVEGKADTQYF.

This chain uses TRBV7-8 with TRBJ2-7; no DNA is available, so the TRBD1 call from TCRdb remains unchecked. The germline gives CDR1 SGHVS, CDR2 FQNEAQ. The CDR3 is 14 residues long. CDR3 region: CASSLVGDSYEQYF.

The chain employs TRBV6-6 and TRBJ2-1. The CDR3 extends over 13 amino acids. CDR1 and CDR2 from the germline V gene are MNHNY and SVGAGI (reference sequence). CDR3 sequence reads: CASSYSIANEQFF.

This clonotype is labeled medium-sized based on frequency. This sequence joins TRBV30 and TRBJ1-1. Per germline, CDR1 GTSNPN and CDR2 SVGIG (reference sequence). This CDR3 region has 13 residues. The CDR3 reads CAWSVIRDTEAFF.

The chain has TRBV9 and TRBJ1-1. Germline V gene lookup returns CDR1 SGDLS and CDR2 YYNGEE. The CDR3 extends over 13 amino acids. The CDR3 region is CASSVGENTEAFF.

CDR3 loop: CSASMGTEAFF. The chain employs TRBV20-1 and TRBJ1-1. The germline CDR1 and CDR2 sequences are DFQATT and SNEGSKA (reference sequence). This CDR3 contains 11 residues.

This chain connects TRBV28 to TRBJ2-1; TCRdb lists TRBD2, though no DNA is available to test this call. This CDR3 spans 13 amino acids. In germline, CDR1 is MDHEN, CDR2 SYDVKM. The CDR3 sequence: CASSPRTSGEQFF.

The genes are TRBV7-9 and TRBJ2-7; absent DNA, TCRdb's TRBD1 call cannot be checked. In germline, CDR1 is SEHNR, CDR2 FQNEAQ (reference sequence). The CDR3 has 13 residues. The chain's CDR3 is CASSRPGSYEQYF.

The J gene is TRBJ2-1, the V gene TRBV20-1. This CDR3 spans 14 amino acids. The germline CDR1 and CDR2 sequences are DFQATT and SNEGSKA (reference sequence). The CDR3 is CSARDFRRSNEQFF.

CDR3 amino acids: CASSLAAGGNTDTQYF. V usage is TRBV5-1 and J usage is TRBJ2-3; without DNA, the TCRdb call of TRBD2 cannot be checked. Germline-derived CDR1 and CDR2 are SGHRS and YFSETQ. This CDR3 spans 16 amino acids.

The chain combines TRBV3-1 with TRBJ2-5; as DNA is missing, the TRBD1 call by TCRdb cannot be tested. Germline V gene data show CDR1 as LGHDT and CDR2 as YNNKEL (reference sequence). The CDR3 contains 15 residues. The CDR3 spells CASSQDSGPGETQYF.

The V call is TRBV25-1, the J call TRBJ1-5; TCRdb names TRBD1, which stays unverified in the absence of DNA. The V gene's germline CDR1 is MGHDK and CDR2 SYGVNS. The CDR3 extends over 13 amino acids. CDR3 sequence reads: CASSELGDQPQHF.

This rearrangement joins TRBV7-9 to TRBJ2-1; TCRdb calls TRBD1, which cannot be checked without DNA. Germline V gene lookup returns CDR1 SEHNR and CDR2 FQNEAQ (reference sequence). This CDR3 spans 16 amino acids. The chain's CDR3 is CASSSPDRGGPNEQFF.

The V gene is TRBV2, the J gene TRBJ2-1; TCRdb selects TRBD1, and the lack of DNA leaves this call unchecked. The CDR3 has 17 amino acids. Germline values: CDR1 SNHLY, CDR2 FYNNEI. The CDR3 sequence: CASSESFLGTAYNEQFF.

The chain has TRBV29-1 and TRBJ2-3. CDR3 length equals 14 residues. Germline loops: CDR1 SQVTM, CDR2 ANQGSEA. The CDR3 region is CSAAPVRIADTQYF.

The rearrangement joins TRBV7-3 to TRBJ1-2; TCRdb outputs TRBD1, but without DNA this stays unchecked. In germline, CDR1 is SGHTA, CDR2 FQGTGA. The length of the CDR3 is 14 residues. CDR3 residues: CASSPGTPGYGYTF.

The chain has TRBV3-1 and TRBJ2-1; TCRdb returns TRBD2, unconfirmable since there is no DNA. The CDR3 runs 15 residues. The germline gives CDR1 LGHDT, CDR2 YNNKEL (reference sequence). CDR3 residues: CASSPVAGVDNEQFF.